This T cell receptor (beta chain) was retrieved from a study of spatial heterogeneity in lung cancer. Study overall: Donors were around 70 untreated early-stage non-small cell lung cancer patients. Detected sequences consistently included more beta-chain ones than alpha-chain ones. Findings and caveats of the study: There were more appearances of ubiquitous expanded tumor TCRs in blood at resection than at follow-up.

Indicated time point: blood at routine non-recurrence follow-up after resection. Whole RNA, isolated from tumor, nontumor lung or frozen PBMC, was sequenced without prior sorting. MiXCR, run by TCRdb on the 5' RACE reads, gives a single entry per CDR3 protein. The sample has roughly 24,000 distinct CDR3 sequences, around 9.6% seen once; the top ten hold about 20%. This clonotype was seen more than once but under ten times. Its antigen is undetermined. The clonotype was recovered from a male donor with early-stage non-small cell lung cancer. The sequenced sample was PBMCs, obtained at follow-up.

CDR3 protein: CSVGGTGLSYEQYF. The CDR3 DNA sequence: TGCAGCGTTGGAGGGACAGGGCTCTCCTACGAGCAGTACTTC. The J gene is TRBJ2-7, the V gene TRBV29-1; 9 bases fit TRBD1. The germline V gene has CDR1 SQVTM and CDR2 ANQGSEA. The CDR3 has 14 residues. Trimming took 4 bases from V and 0 from J; bases not matched to a gene: 4.